This record covers a single TCR beta chain. This table comes from immunoSEQ multiplex PCR, and its TCRdb copy is limited to in-frame clones, with some not included. The sample lists 250,000 to 350,000 clones, about 91% occurring once. This specimen belongs to a study of blood T cell repertoires in COVID-19. Material: peripheral blood. The sequence was obtained from a woman under 40 who had recovered from COVID-19.

The CDR3: CASSLDTGSSYEQYF. In DNA form, the CDR3 reads TGTGCCAGCAGTCTAGACACTGGGAGCTCCTACGAGCAGTACTTC. The J gene is TRBJ2-7, the V gene TRBV6-6, with D possibly matching TRBD2 (5 bases). Germline CDR1 reads MNHNY; CDR2 reads SVGAGI (reference sequence). There are 15 residues in the CDR3. The V end lost 5 bases, the J end lost 0 bases, and 14 bases lay between the germline ends.